This T cell receptor (beta chain) was retrieved from a study of spatial heterogeneity in lung cancer. There are a few counts of this clonotype. Specified time point: sample taken at primary tumor resection. Extraction of whole RNA from tumor, nontumor lung or frozen PBMC preceded unsorted sequencing. MiXCR, run by TCRdb on the 5' RACE reads, gives a single entry per CDR3 protein. The data hold about 38,000 distinct CDR3 sequences, with under 6.5% observed a single time. The receptor's source is a male donor with early-stage non-small cell lung cancer. This sample comprised PBMCs, obtained at surgery.

CDR3 DNA: TGTGCCAGCAGCTTAGTTCGAGAGACCCAGTACTTC. This translates into CASSLVRETQYF. The genes are TRBV7-6 and TRBJ2-5; D gene uncertain. The germline V and J ends were trimmed by 1 base and 4 bases, with 4 bases remaining between them. This CDR3 is built from 12 residues. In germline, CDR1 is SGHVS, CDR2 FNYEAQ.